Listed here are 27 T cell receptor beta chains from one sample, sequenced in a study of T cell responses to AZD1222 COVID-19 vaccine. Measured with immunoSEQ multiplex PCR; TCRdb has only the in-frame clones, and not every one. The sample holds roughly 83,000 clones, roughly 83% seen once. Source: peripheral blood, taken on day 0 of AZD1222 vaccination. The receptors come from an adult in good health.

V and J are TRBV24-1 and TRBJ2-1, with D possibly matching TRBD1 (7 bases). CDR3 size: 14 residues. Deletions cut 1 base from V and 7 bases from J, with 10 bases between. Germline V gives CDR1 KGHDR, CDR2 SFDVKD. CDR3 sequence reads: CATSDFSGGNEQFF. CDR3 nucleotides: TGTGCCACCAGTGATTTCTCAGGGGGGAATGAGCAGTTCTTC.

The chain couples TRBV2 to TRBJ1-1; 7 nucleotides line up with TRBD1. V shed 6 bases and J 2 bases; nucleotides not matched to a gene: 3. CDR1 and CDR2 from the germline V gene are SNHLY and FYNNEI. The CDR3 totals 13 residues. CDR3 sequence reads: CASRGQANTEAFF. Written as DNA, the CDR3 is TGTGCCAGCAGAGGACAGGCTAACACTGAAGCTTTCTTT.

This chain links TRBV19 with TRBJ1-1, with D tentatively TRBD1 (5 bases). Per germline, CDR1 LNHDA and CDR2 SQIVND (reference sequence). V lost 7 bases and J 0 bases, leaving 9 bases between the germline ends. CDR3 size: 13 residues. The CDR3 region has the DNA TGTGCCAGTAAGACAGACTTGAACACTGAAGCTTTCTTT. This translates into CASKTDLNTEAFF.

DNA for the CDR3: TGTGCCAGCAGAGCGCCAGATCAGCCCCAGCATTTT. Translation gives CASRAPDQPQHF. V usage is TRBV6-5 and J usage is TRBJ1-5; D unclear. This CDR3 comprises 12 residues. The ends were cut back, 6 bases at V and 5 bases at J, with 8 bases in the middle. CDR1 and CDR2 (germline): MNHEY, SVGAGI.

The rearrangement uses TRBV7-6 and TRBJ2-2, with 13 nucleotides matching TRBD2. The germline gives CDR1 SGHVS, CDR2 FNYEAQ. The CDR3 consists of 16 residues. V lost 5 bases, J lost 3 bases, and 3 bases stayed unmatched. CDR3 sequence (DNA): TGTGCCAGCAGCGAAGGACTAGCGGGGGACACCGGGGAGCTGTTTTTT. This sequence encodes CASSEGLAGDTGELFF.

The chain has TRBV24-1 and TRBJ1-2; perhaps TRBD1 as D (6 bases). Germline CDR1 and CDR2: KGHDR and SFDVKD. V gave up 3 bases and J gave up 8 bases, with 9 bases separating them. The CDR3 contains 12 residues. The CDR3 DNA reads TGTGCCACCAGTGATGTAACAGGGGGCTACACCTTC. Protein: CATSDVTGGYTF.

V gene TRBV11-3 combines with J gene TRBJ2-1; 8 nucleotides match TRBD2. J was trimmed by 7 bases and V by 5 bases; bases with no gene match: 10. The CDR3 is 15 residues long. Germline lookup yields CDR1 SGHNT and CDR2 YENEEA. DNA for the CDR3: TGTGCCAGCAGCCTGCAAGCGGGAGTAGGAAATGAGCAGTTCTTC. It translates to CASSLQAGVGNEQFF.

The chain joins TRBV7-9 to TRBJ1-1; 7 nucleotides line up with TRBD1. This CDR3 is 13 amino acids long. Germline CDR1 SEHNR, CDR2 FQNEAQ (reference sequence). V trimming: 9 bases; J trimming: 0 bases; junction bases outside the gene matches: 4. This chain's CDR3 is CASLQGMNTEAFF. DNA for the CDR3: TGTGCCAGTTTACAGGGGATGAACACTGAAGCTTTCTTT.

The chain combines TRBV13 with TRBJ1-1; D is undetermined. The germline V gene has CDR1 PRHDT and CDR2 FYEKMQ (reference sequence). V was shortened by 5 bases and J by 4 bases, with 14 bases between the two germline ends. The CDR3 is 14 residues long. The CDR3 protein is CASSPRGWSTEAFF. For the CDR3, the DNA is TGTGCCAGCAGCCCACGGGGTTGGAGCACTGAAGCTTTCTTT.

This chain uses TRBV2 with TRBJ1-5; the D is unclear. The ends were cut back, 2 bases at V and 0 bases at J, with 8 bases in the middle. This CDR3 region has 15 residues. Per germline, CDR1 SNHLY and CDR2 FYNNEI. The CDR3 region is CASSETYYSNQPQHF. The CDR3 DNA reads as TGTGCCAGCAGTGAAACCTACTATAGCAATCAGCCCCAGCATTTT.

CDR3 DNA sequence: TGTGCCAGCAGTTACTTGGAAGATGGCTACACCTTC. Translation gives CASSYLEDGYTF. The gene calls are TRBV6-2 or TRBV6-3 and TRBJ1-2, with D unresolved. Trimming took off 1 base at V and 6 bases at J, with 6 bases between the two ends. This CDR3 has 12 amino acids. From germline, CDR1 is MNHEY and CDR2 SVGEGT.

The sample holds one count of this clone. The chain recombines TRBV2 with TRBJ2-3, with 7 bases aligning to TRBD2. This CDR3 contains 15 residues. Germline V lookup: CDR1 SNHLY, CDR2 FYNNEI. The V and J ends lost 2 bases and 5 bases, in that order; junction bases with no gene match: 7. The CDR3 protein is CASSETAWEGDTQYF. CDR3 DNA: TGTGCCAGCAGTGAAACGGCGTGGGAGGGAGATACGCAGTATTTT.

This clone was seen only a few times. The genes are TRBV6-1 and TRBJ1-2, with 8 bases identical to TRBD1. Germline CDR1 is MNHNS and CDR2 is SASEGT. After removal of 0 bases from V and 6 bases from J, the junction contained 3 bases not matched to a gene. This CDR3 contains 14 residues. CDR3 protein: CASSEAPDRDGYTF. The CDR3 DNA reads as TGTGCCAGCAGTGAAGCGCCGGACAGGGATGGCTACACCTTC.

V gene TRBV6-2 or TRBV6-3 combines with J gene TRBJ2-1; no firm D call. This CDR3 spans 14 amino acids. Germline-derived CDR1 and CDR2 are MNHEY and SVGEGT. V shed 0 bases and J shed 11 bases, with 14 bases lying between them. CDR3 DNA: TGTGCCAGCAGTTACTCGCCGGCTCCCGTGAAGCAGTTCTTC. This translates into CASSYSPAPVKQFF.

The gene calls are TRBV5-5 and TRBJ2-7; no clear D gene. This CDR3 has 12 amino acids. V was shortened by 0 bases and J by 3 bases, with 4 bases between the two germline ends. The V gene's germline CDR1 is SGHKS and CDR2 YYEKEE (reference sequence). CDR3 amino acids: CASSLVLYEQYF. The DNA for the CDR3 is TGTGCCAGCAGCTTGGTACTCTACGAGCAGTACTTC.

J is TRBJ1-1 and V is TRBV2; possible D gene TRBD1, 5 bases. CDR3 length equals 11 residues. V shed 4 bases and J shed 10 bases, with 10 bases lying between them. Germline V CDR1 and CDR2: SNHLY, FYNNEI. CDR3 sequence (DNA): TGTGCCAGCAGTGCTGAGGGGACAGCTTTCTTT. Protein sequence: CASSAEGTAFF.

The V call is TRBV5-4, the J call TRBJ1-1; 8 positions match TRBD1. Germline trimming cut 0 bases from V and 3 bases from J; bases unmatched to any gene: 10. Germline V gene lookup returns CDR1 SGHNT and CDR2 YYREEE (reference sequence). The CDR3 totals 17 residues. The CDR3 reads CASSLVTAGGADTEAFF. As DNA, the CDR3 is TGTGCCAGCAGCTTGGTTACAGCAGGGGGCGCGGACACTGAAGCTTTCTTT.

This rearrangement joins TRBV5-4 to TRBJ2-5; D possibly uses TRBD1 or TRBD2 (5 bases each). V lost 4 bases, J lost 6 bases, and 16 bases lay in between. The length of the CDR3 is 14 residues. Per the germline V gene, CDR1 is SGHNT and CDR2 is YYREEE (reference sequence). As DNA, the CDR3 is TGTGCCAGCAGCCCCGATGTGGGACCGCAGACCCAGTACTTC. It translates to CASSPDVGPQTQYF. The full variable domain, in which reference TRBV5-4 and TRBJ2-5 provide the parts outside the CDR3, is ETGVTQSPTHLIKTRGQQVTLRCSSQSGHNTVSWYQQALGQGPQFIFQYYREEENGRGNFPPRFSGLQFPNYSSELNVNALELDDSALYLCASSPDVGPQTQYFGPGTRLLVL.

The V gene is TRBV12-3 or TRBV12-4, the J gene TRBJ2-7, with TRBD2 as a possible D gene (6 bases). V was clipped by 1 base and J by 6 bases, with 10 bases between them. The length of the CDR3 is 13 residues. CDR3: CASSLDAGSEQYF. The CDR3 nucleotides read TGTGCCAGCAGTTTAGACGCGGGGTCCGAGCAGTACTTC.

CDR3 amino acids: CAISGDGGLVLYF. In DNA form, the CDR3 reads TGTGCCATCAGTGGTGATGGGGGGTTGGTTCTGTACTTC. The chain recombines TRBV10-3 with TRBJ2-7; maybe TRBD2 (6 bases). CDR3 length: 13 residues. The V end was cut by 4 bases, the J end by 12 bases, with 19 bases between. Germline CDR1 and CDR2: ENHRY and SYGVKD.

This clone was recorded once. The chain employs TRBV11-3 and TRBJ2-5, with D tentatively TRBD1 (5 bases). V was trimmed by 2 bases and J by 2 bases, leaving 15 bases between them. The CDR3 has 16 amino acids. From germline, CDR1 is SGHNT and CDR2 YENEEA. The CDR3 DNA is TGTGCCAGCAGCTTATCCGGCAGGGTGGGGCAAGAGACCCAGTACTTC. Its protein is CASSLSGRVGQETQYF.

The CDR3 protein is CASSPGTASNQYF. In DNA form, the CDR3 reads TGTGCCAGCAGTCCCGGGACAGCCTCTAATCAGTACTTC. The chain carries TRBV27 and TRBJ2-7, with TRBD1 matching 7 bases. Germline lookup yields CDR1 MNHEY and CDR2 SMNVEV (reference sequence). V shed 5 bases, J shed 10 bases, and the junction held 11 bases outside the gene matches. This CDR3 has 13 amino acids.

This rearrangement joins TRBV27 to TRBJ2-2; the match to TRBD1 covers 11 bases. The CDR3 sequence is 15 residues long. V was pared by 8 bases and J by 6 bases, with 8 bases of the junction left unmatched. Germline lookup yields CDR1 MNHEY and CDR2 SMNVEV (reference sequence). CDR3 in DNA: TGTGCCAGCCGCGGACAGGGGGCGGGGGCCGGGGAGCTGTTTTTT. Translating gives CASRGQGAGAGELFF.

CDR3 protein: CATSEVALGEQFF. In DNA form, the CDR3 reads TGTGCCACCAGTGAGGTGGCTCTGGGGGAGCAGTTCTTC. The V call is TRBV24-1, the J call TRBJ2-1, with D hard to call. The length of the CDR3 is 13 residues. V was cut by 4 bases and J by 10 bases, with 13 bases left in between. CDR1 and CDR2 (germline): KGHDR, SFDVKD.

V and J are TRBV5-6 and TRBJ2-1; no clear D. The CDR3 has 13 amino acids. V lost 2 bases, J lost 8 bases, and 11 bases lay in between. Germline V gene sequence: CDR1 SGHDT, CDR2 YYEEEE. As DNA, the CDR3 is TGTGCCAGCAGCTTTGGTAGTAGGGATGAGCAGTTCTTC. Its protein is CASSFGSRDEQFF.

J is TRBJ2-3 and V is TRBV2; 7 positions agree with TRBD2. The CDR3 runs to 14 residues. Trimming removed 10 bases from V and 6 bases from J; junction bases left unmatched: 13. Germline values: CDR1 SNHLY, CDR2 FYNNEI. The CDR3 DNA sequence: TGTGCCACCTGCCCCCCTCTCGGGAGGGATACGCAGTATTTT. It is translated as CATCPPLGRDTQYF.

This clone showed up just once. This rearrangement joins TRBV7-2 to TRBJ1-6, with 7 bases lining up with TRBD1. The CDR3 extends over 13 amino acids. The germline CDR1 and CDR2 sequences are SGHTA and FQGNSA. With V trimmed by 5 bases and J by 9 bases, 4 bases remained unmatched. CDR3 nucleotides: TGTGCCAGCAGCGTTCGACAGGGTTCACCCCTCCACTTT. It codes for CASSVRQGSPLHF. The full variable domain, its missing parts supplied by reference TRBV7-2 and TRBJ1-6, is GAGVSQSPSNKVTEKGKDVELRCDPISGHTALYWYRQSLGQGLEFLIYFQGNSAPDKSGLPSDRFSAERTGGSVSTLTIQRTQQEDSAVYLCASSVRQGSPLHFGNGTRLTVT.